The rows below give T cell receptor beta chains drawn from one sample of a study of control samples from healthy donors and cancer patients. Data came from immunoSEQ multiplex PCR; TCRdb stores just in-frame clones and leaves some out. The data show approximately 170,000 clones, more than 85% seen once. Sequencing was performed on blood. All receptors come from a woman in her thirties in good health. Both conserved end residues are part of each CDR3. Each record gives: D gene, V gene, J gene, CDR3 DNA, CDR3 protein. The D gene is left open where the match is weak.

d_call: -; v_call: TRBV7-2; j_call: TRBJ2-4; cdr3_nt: TGTGCCAGCAGCTTAGTAGGAGGGTCCAAAAACATTCAGTACTTC; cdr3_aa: CASSLVGGSKNIQYF
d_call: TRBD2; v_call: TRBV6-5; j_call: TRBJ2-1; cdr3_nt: TGTGCCAGCAGCCCCAGCGGGAGCTCCTACAATGAGCAGTTCTTC; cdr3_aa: CASSPSGSSYNEQFF
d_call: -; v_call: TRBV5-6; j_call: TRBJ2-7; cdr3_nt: TGTGCCAGCAGCCCGATTAGGGGGACCGAGCAGTACTTC; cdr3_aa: CASSPIRGTEQYF
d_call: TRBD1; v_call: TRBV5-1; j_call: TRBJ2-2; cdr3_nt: TGCGCCAGCAGCCTGGAGCTGATAGGGGGCGCTGGCACCGGGGAGCTGTTTTTT; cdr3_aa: CASSLELIGGAGTGELFF
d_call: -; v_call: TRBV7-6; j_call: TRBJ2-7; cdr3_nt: TGTGCCAGCAGCTCCCTCGTCGCACAGAACTCCTACGAGCAGTACTTC; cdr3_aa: CASSSLVAQNSYEQYF
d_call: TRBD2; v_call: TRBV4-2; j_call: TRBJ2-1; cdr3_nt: TGTGCCAGCAGCCAAGTAGCGGGAGAACTCAATGAGCAGTTCTTC; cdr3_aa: CASSQVAGELNEQFF
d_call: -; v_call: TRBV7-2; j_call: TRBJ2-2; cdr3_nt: TGTGCCAGCAGCTCCGGACTGTACACCGGGGAGCTGTTTTTT; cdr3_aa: CASSSGLYTGELFF
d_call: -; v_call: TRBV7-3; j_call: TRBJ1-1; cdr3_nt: TGTGCCAGCAGCTCGCAGGGGACCAACACTGAAGCTTTCTTT; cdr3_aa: CASSSQGTNTEAFF
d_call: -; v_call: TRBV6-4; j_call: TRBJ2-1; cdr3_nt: TGTGCCAGCAGTACCTCGGAAAGCAACAATGAGCAGTTCTTC; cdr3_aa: CASSTSESNNEQFF
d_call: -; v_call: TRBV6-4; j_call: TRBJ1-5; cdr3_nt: TGTGCCAGCCCCCGAGAGGTTTTGGCCCAGCCCCAGCATTTT; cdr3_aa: CASPREVLAQPQHF
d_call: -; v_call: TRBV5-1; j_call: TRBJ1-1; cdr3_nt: TGCGCCAGCAGCTTGATGACCCCGCCTGAAGCTTTCTTT; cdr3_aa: CASSLMTPPEAFF